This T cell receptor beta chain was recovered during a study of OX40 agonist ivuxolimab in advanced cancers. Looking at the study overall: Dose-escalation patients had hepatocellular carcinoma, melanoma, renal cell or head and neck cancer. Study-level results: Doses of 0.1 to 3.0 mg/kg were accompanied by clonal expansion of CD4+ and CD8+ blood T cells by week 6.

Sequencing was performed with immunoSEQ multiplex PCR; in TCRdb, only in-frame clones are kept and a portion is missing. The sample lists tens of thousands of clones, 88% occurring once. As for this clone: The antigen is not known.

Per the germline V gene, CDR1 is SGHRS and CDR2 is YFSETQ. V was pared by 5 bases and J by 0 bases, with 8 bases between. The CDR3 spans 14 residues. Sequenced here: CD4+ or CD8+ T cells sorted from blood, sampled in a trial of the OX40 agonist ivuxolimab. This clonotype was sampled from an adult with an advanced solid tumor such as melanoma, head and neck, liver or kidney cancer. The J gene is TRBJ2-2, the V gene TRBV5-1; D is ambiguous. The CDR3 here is CASRVIPNTGELFF. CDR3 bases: TGCGCCAGCAGGGTCATCCCGAACACCGGGGAGCTGTTTTTT.